This TCR beta chain was found in a study of early T cells in non-severe SARS-CoV-2 infection (dated by TCRdb to 2020 to 2022). Background for the entire study: TCR sequencing used bulk RNA from unsorted whole blood, so alpha and beta chains could not be paired. Summary of the overall study and its limitations: Matching against VDJdb was skewed toward anti-spike CD8 responses, likely underestimated virus-specific expansions, and missed private and CD4 specificities.

Taken from cysteine to phenylalanine, the CDR3 has 14 residues. Of the read, only the CDR3 DNA is kept; its 42 bases are in frame from base 1. CDR1 MGHDK and CDR2 SYGVNS were looked up in the germline V gene. V is cut back by 3 bases and J by 7 bases, with 6 bases in the junction unmatched. Library prep was done by 5' RACE. The instrument given in TCRdb is NextSeq 500. Unique molecular identifiers were attached to individual cDNA molecules in the TCR library protocol so that sequencing error and PCR bias could be corrected. Both TCR alpha and beta chains were sequenced, and tight co-correlation was observed between alpha and beta sequence abundances in each sample. Under the source paper's analysis protocol: V gene, J gene and CDR3 annotation of TCR sequences was performed with Decombinator V4. TCRs were defined as expanded if a significant change between any two time points was detected under a Poisson model with p below 0.0001. TCR abundances were normalised to the total number of TCRs sequenced in each sample and reported as counts per million. MAIT TCRs were defined by TRAV1-2 paired with TRAJ12, TRAJ20 or TRAJ33, and iNKT TCRs by TRAV10 paired with TRAJ18. VDJdb, accessed 1 November 2021, was searched for CMV, EBV and SARS-CoV-2 annotated TCRs, with TCRs annotated for multiple antigens excluded. TCRdb reprocessed the public reads (quality trimming at Q25 with fastp, clone calling with MiXCR) and kept in-frame beta chains. CDR3 protein duplicates are merged, each entry listing the most common genes and DNA. What appears here as the V and J calls and clone size reflects TCRdb's work, not the paper's. This sample lists about 50,000 distinct CDR3 sequences; roughly a tenth were detected once. The ten largest clones represent approximately 6.5% of the sample.

This clonotype was seen at least ten times. The antigen this receptor binds is unknown. No base-level quality is on record; no much larger clone is a single base apart. The study was a case-control design nested within a healthcare worker cohort in London, UK, with weekly nasopharyngeal swab PCR tests and blood sampling. Healthcare workers were recruited during the week of the UK lockdown, between 23 and 31 March 2020, and followed weekly for up to about 15 weeks. The chain is made from TRBV25-1 and TRBJ1-2; TRBD1 aligns with 9 central bases. This TCR was recovered from an adult who was a healthcare worker with PCR-confirmed SARS-CoV-2 infection or an uninfected control (not recorded which). The source material was whole blood. The nucleotides are TGTGCCAGCAGTGAGTCAGGGGACAGGGCTGGCTACACCTTC. Translated, this is CASSESGDRAGYTF.